These T cell receptor beta chains were read from a single sample in a study of cytomegalovirus exposure and HLA in healthy donors. Profiling relied on immunoSEQ multiplex PCR, and the TCRdb table lists in-frame clones only, not all of them. The sample consists of about 150,000 clones, roughly three quarters of them appearing once. The sequenced material came from PBMCs. These TCRs come from a man aged 55 to 70 in good health and CMV-seronegative. CDR3s include the opening cysteine and the closing phenylalanine or tryptophan. A D gene is named only where the DNA matches it firmly. Size tells how often a clone was seen (once, few, many) or the class of an expanded clone, and some rows leave it out.

d_gene	len	abundance	v_gene	j_gene	CDR3aa	CDR3nt
TRBD1	15	few	TRBV5-1	TRBJ2-2	CASSAGQGFPWELFF	TGCGCCAGCAGCGCCGGACAGGGCTTCCCGTGGGAGCTGTTTTTT
TRBD2	14	few	TRBV9	TRBJ2-1	CASSVSGSGNEQFF	TGTGCCAGCAGCGTTAGCGGGAGCGGCAATGAGCAGTTCTTC
-	15	-	TRBV2	TRBJ2-7	CASSEGTVYLYEQYF	TGTGCCAGCAGTGAAGGTACGGTTTACCTATACGAGCAGTACTTC
TRBD1	14	-	TRBV5-1	TRBJ2-5	CASSFLGGRETQYF	TGCGCCAGCAGCTTTTTAGGGGGCCGGGAGACCCAGTACTTC
-	17	-	TRBV28	TRBJ1-1	CASSPNYRRLRNTEAFF	TGTGCCAGCAGCCCCAATTATCGGAGACTAAGGAACACTGAAGCTTTCTTT
-	16	-	TRBV28	TRBJ2-2	CASSEFQGIDTGELFF	TGTGCCAGCAGCGAGTTCCAGGGGATAGACACCGGGGAGCTGTTTTTT
TRBD2	13	-	TRBV29-1	TRBJ2-1	CSVWTSVDNEQFF	TGCAGCGTTTGGACTAGCGTAGACAATGAGCAGTTCTTC
-	14	-	TRBV30	TRBJ1-4	CAWSGGTPNEKLFF	TGTGCCTGGAGTGGCGGGACCCCTAATGAAAAACTGTTTTTT
-	15	once	TRBV5-4	TRBJ1-2	CASSLPGRINYGYTF	TGTGCCAGCAGCTTGCCAGGGAGGATTAACTATGGCTACACCTTC
-	14	-	TRBV19	TRBJ1-6	CASSIRGNNSPLHF	TGTGCCAGTAGTATTAGGGGGAATAATTCACCCCTCCACTTT
-	15	-	TRBV6-6	TRBJ2-3	CASSPSVISSDTQYF	TGTGCCAGCAGTCCCTCGGTTATAAGTTCAGATACGCAGTATTTT
-	14	-	TRBV7-2	TRBJ1-1	CASSLTGMGTEAFF	TGTGCCAGCAGCTTAACAGGGATGGGCACTGAAGCTTTCTTT
TRBD1	16	few	TRBV7-9	TRBJ2-1	CASSLSGTGGFNEQFF	TGTGCCAGCAGCTTATCTGGGACAGGGGGCTTCAATGAGCAGTTCTTC
TRBD2	14	-	TRBV6-5	TRBJ2-7	CASRPGLAGGEQYF	TGTGCCAGCAGACCGGGACTAGCGGGAGGAGAGCAGTACTTC
TRBD1	16	-	TRBV28	TRBJ1-5	CASRLPGQGAYQPQHF	TGTGCCAGCAGACTCCCGGGACAGGGGGCCTATCAGCCCCAGCATTTT
TRBD2	14	once	TRBV29-1	TRBJ2-3	CSVETSGATDTQYF	TGCAGCGTGGAGACTAGCGGGGCCACAGATACGCAGTATTTT
-	14	once	TRBV2	TRBJ2-1	CASSPWTVSNEQFF	TGTGCCAGCAGTCCCTGGACAGTGAGCAATGAGCAGTTCTTC
TRBD1	15	once	TRBV7-2	TRBJ2-7	CASSLTGGEVYEQYF	TGTGCCAGCAGCCTCACAGGGGGCGAAGTCTACGAGCAGTACTTC
TRBD1	14	-	TRBV10-2	TRBJ1-1	CASSVQGERGEAFF	TGCGCCAGCAGCGTACAGGGGGAAAGGGGTGAAGCTTTCTTT
-	14	-	TRBV23-1	TRBJ1-4	CASSQDSTNEKLFF	TGCGCCAGCAGTCAGGACAGCACTAATGAAAAACTGTTTTTT
TRBD1	13	once	TRBV6-1	TRBJ1-2	CASSSGGNYGYTF	TGTGCCAGCAGCTCAGGGGGTAACTATGGCTACACCTTC
TRBD1	13	-	TRBV29-1	TRBJ1-2	CSVGDRRNYGYTF	TGCAGCGTTGGGGACAGGAGGAACTATGGCTACACCTTC
TRBD1	13	-	TRBV5-4	TRBJ2-7	CASSSTGTYEQYF	TGTGCCAGCAGCTCGACAGGGACCTACGAGCAGTACTTC
TRBD2	14	-	TRBV6-5	TRBJ2-7	CASSYARDYYEQYF	TGTGCCAGCAGTTATGCCCGGGACTATTACGAGCAGTACTTC
-	15	once	TRBV5-1	TRBJ2-3	CASSSALGPTDTQYF	TGCGCTAGCAGCTCCGCTTTGGGCCCCACAGATACGCAGTATTTT
-	15	-	TRBV4-3	TRBJ1-5	CASSQDRAGRQPQHF	TGCGCCAGCAGCCAAGATCGGGCAGGGCGACAGCCCCAGCATTTT
-	15	-	TRBV2	TRBJ1-1	CASSVIQGGDTEAFF	TGTGCCAGCAGCGTCATCCAGGGCGGAGACACTGAAGCTTTCTTT
TRBD2	18	-	TRBV28	TRBJ2-1	CASSDVPGTSGVYNEQFF	TGTGCCAGCAGCGACGTGCCCGGGACTAGCGGGGTCTACAATGAGCAGTTCTTC
-	14	-	TRBV6-1	TRBJ2-7	CASCRTAITYEQYF	TGTGCCAGCTGCAGGACAGCTATAACCTACGAGCAGTACTTC
-	17	-	TRBV7-8	TRBJ2-6	CASSSPGVLSGANVLTF	TGTGCCAGCAGCTCCCCAGGGGTACTCTCTGGGGCCAACGTCCTGACTTTC
-	14	few	TRBV7-6	TRBJ2-7	CASSPGPREGEQYF	TGTGCCAGCAGCCCAGGGCCCAGGGAAGGCGAGCAGTACTTC
-	15	few	TRBV6-5	TRBJ1-4	CASSYLGGTNEKLFF	TGTGCCAGCAGTTATTTGGGGGGAACTAATGAAAAACTGTTTTTT
TRBD1	15	-	TRBV18	TRBJ1-3	CASSPGTGSGNTIYF	TGTGCCAGCTCACCTGGGACAGGCTCTGGAAACACCATATATTTT